Listed below are T cell receptor beta chains from one sample, sequenced in a study of shared clonotypes between healthy human individuals. Assay used: immunoSEQ multiplex PCR; TCRdb lists only in-frame clones, some missing. The sample records nearly 2 million clones, approximately 94% being singletons. Sequencing was carried out using naive CD8+ T cells sorted from blood. These receptors originate from a man aged 18-30 years in good health. CDR3s include the opening cysteine and the closing phenylalanine or tryptophan. The D gene is left open where the match is weak. Size tells how often a clone was seen (once, few, many) or the class of an expanded clone, and some rows leave it out.

V gene	J gene	clone size	D gene	CDR3 DNA	CDR3 protein
TRBV4-1	TRBJ2-1	once	NA	TGCGCCAGCAGCCAAGCGGGTGGTGGATCCTCCTACAATGAGCAGTTCTTC	CASSQAGGGSSYNEQFF
TRBV7-6	TRBJ2-2	NA	NA	TGTGCCAGCAGCACAGGGAGAAGGGAGCTGTTTTTT	CASSTGRRELFF
TRBV10-2	TRBJ2-7	NA	NA	TGCGCCAGCAGTGAGTCGGGACTCTCCTACGAGCAGTACTTC	CASSESGLSYEQYF
TRBV5-4	TRBJ2-7	NA	TRBD2	TGTGCCAGCAGCACCGGGACTAGCGGCTACGAGCAGTACTTC	CASSTGTSGYEQYF
TRBV2	TRBJ1-2	NA	NA	TGTGCCAGCAGTGGAGGGCATTCGGCCTATGGCTACACCTTC	CASSGGHSAYGYTF
TRBV6-6	TRBJ2-5	NA	TRBD2	TGTGCCAGCAGTTACCGGCTAGCGGGGATAGAAGAGACCCAGTACTTC	CASSYRLAGIEETQYF
TRBV7-9	TRBJ2-1	NA	TRBD2	TGTGCCAGCAGCTTAGCTCTAGCGGCTTACAATGAGCAGTTCTTC	CASSLALAAYNEQFF
TRBV10-3	TRBJ2-5	once	TRBD2	TGTGCCATCAGTGACAACCTAGCGGACGGTAATGGGGAGACCCAGTACTTC	CAISDNLADGNGETQYF
TRBV7-3	TRBJ2-7	NA	TRBD2	TGTGCCAGCAGCCCTAGCGGCCCCCGGGGCGAGCAGTACTTC	CASSPSGPRGEQYF
TRBV9	TRBJ2-1	NA	TRBD1	TGTGCCAGCAGCGGTTTCGGGACAGGGGGCCCTTACAATGAGCAGTTCTTC	CASSGFGTGGPYNEQFF
TRBV27	TRBJ2-7	NA	NA	TGTGCCAGCAGTCTTGGAGTAAAATACGAGCAGTACTTC	CASSLGVKYEQYF
TRBV5-6	TRBJ1-2	NA	NA	TGTGCCAGCAGCTTGGCCATACCGGGGTTGTGGTATGGCTACACCTTC	CASSLAIPGLWYGYTF
TRBV6-5	TRBJ1-2	once	NA	TGTGCCAGCAGTTTGGATGTCTATGGCTACACCTTC	CASSLDVYGYTF
TRBV27	TRBJ2-3	NA	NA	TGTGCCAGCAGTTTTTCAGCGGGAGATACGCAGTATTTT	CASSFSAGDTQYF
TRBV11-2	TRBJ2-5	NA	NA	TGTGCCAGCAGCTTGCAGGGCACAGAGACCCAGTACTTC	CASSLQGTETQYF
TRBV27	TRBJ1-1	NA	TRBD1	TGTGCCAGCAGTTTATTGGGGACAGATGAAGCTTTCTTT	CASSLLGTDEAFF
TRBV9	TRBJ2-1	NA	TRBD1	TGTGCCAGCAGCGCCCCCGGGACAGGGTACAATGAGCAGTTCTTC	CASSAPGTGYNEQFF
TRBV30	TRBJ1-2	NA	NA	TGTGCCTGGATCTCCGCGGGAGCCTATGGCTACACCTTC	CAWISAGAYGYTF